This T cell receptor beta chain was sequenced during a study of blood T cell repertoires in COVID-19. Study-wide context: The United States, Italy and Spain supplied acute and convalescent COVID-19 samples.

The length of the CDR3 is 15 residues. Germline V gene data show CDR1 as SGHDN and CDR2 as FVKESK. V lost 4 bases and J lost 4; bases outside the gene matches: 4. The protocol was immunoSEQ multiplex PCR, while the TCRdb copy is restricted to in-frame clones and leaves out a portion. Of about 93,000 clones listed, roughly 85% are singletons. Sample: peripheral blood. The chain carries TRBV14 and TRBJ2-1; 10 nucleotides agree with TRBD2. This receptor was identified in a human donor in a cohort sampled during active COVID-19. The CDR3 DNA is TGTGCCAGCAGCCGAACTAGCGGGAATTACAATGAGCAGTTCTTC. Translating it yields CASSRTSGNYNEQFF.